The 30 T cell receptor beta chains in this list originate from one sample, sequenced in a study of blood T cell repertoires in COVID-19. Clones were sequenced by immunoSEQ multiplex PCR, and TCRdb holds only the in-frame ones, with some missing. The table records roughly 300,000 clones, 80% to 90% of them present only once. The sample comprised PBMCs or T cells enriched from blood (not recorded which). All receptors come from a woman between 25 and 40 years old who had recovered from COVID-19.

This chain joins TRBV3-1 (or the pseudogene TRBV3-2) and TRBJ2-7; D perhaps matches TRBD1 (5 bases). The CDR3 is made up of 14 amino acids. Germline V lookup: CDR1 LGHDT, CDR2 YNNKEL (reference sequence). Trimming pared 4 bases from V and 0 bases from J, leaving 10 bases between. The CDR3 sequence is CASSPQTVSYEQYF. Here the CDR3 DNA reads TGTGCCAGCAGCCCGCAGACAGTCTCCTACGAGCAGTACTTC.

V and J are TRBV28 and TRBJ1-1; 7 bases align to TRBD1. The germline V gene has CDR1 MDHEN and CDR2 SYDVKM. Trimming at V came to 3 bases and at J to 1 base, leaving 11 bases not matched to a gene. The CDR3 contains 17 residues. The CDR3 spells CASSFVSGGQGNTEAFF. CDR3 nucleotides: TGTGCCAGCAGTTTTGTTTCAGGGGGGCAAGGGAACACTGAAGCTTTCTTT.

The rearrangement joins TRBV28 to TRBJ2-5, with 10 positions matching TRBD2. Germline V gene data show CDR1 as MDHEN and CDR2 as SYDVKM. CDR3 length equals 15 residues. With V trimmed by 10 bases and J by 5 bases, 13 bases remained unmatched. In DNA, the CDR3 is TGTGCCACTACGTTTACCGGGACTAGCGTTGAGACCCAGTACTTC. Translated, it gives CATTFTGTSVETQYF.

This chain joins TRBV19 and TRBJ1-3; no clear D. With 8 bases removed from V and 0 bases from J, the gap between germline ends came to 5 bases. The CDR3 is 12 amino acids. Germline CDR1 reads LNHDA; CDR2 reads SQIVND (reference sequence). The CDR3 DNA reads as TGTGCCAGTGAGAGCTCTGGAAACACCATATATTTT. It translates to CASESSGNTIYF.

The chain combines TRBV2 with TRBJ1-5; perhaps TRBD1 as D (6 bases). The V end lost 9 bases, the J end lost 7 bases, and 19 bases lay between the germline ends. The CDR3 length is 14 residues. Germline V CDR1 and CDR2: SNHLY, FYNNEI. The CDR3: CASGGSAPTQPQHF. In DNA, the CDR3 is TGTGCCAGTGGGGGCTCCGCGCCGACCCAGCCCCAGCATTTT.

This clone was counted between two and nine times. The chain employs TRBV30 and TRBJ1-4, with D tentatively TRBD1 (5 bases). The CDR3 covers 15 residues. CDR1 and CDR2 from the germline V gene are GTSNPN and SVGIG (reference sequence). V was clipped by 1 base and J by 1 base, with 10 bases between them. The CDR3 here is CAWSALGGTNEKLFF. The CDR3 nucleotides are TGTGCCTGGAGTGCCCTCGGGGGAACTAATGAAAAACTGTTTTTT.

The chain joins TRBV19 to TRBJ1-3, with D maybe TRBD1 (6 bases). Germline loops: CDR1 LNHDA, CDR2 SQIVND (reference sequence). Trimming cost V 6 bases and J 0 bases, with 15 bases left between them. The CDR3 sequence is 16 residues long. The chain's CDR3 is CASRNFDRSSGNTIYF. CDR3 nucleotides: TGTGCCAGTAGGAACTTCGACAGGAGCTCTGGAAACACCATATATTTT.

Many counts were recorded for this clone. The rearrangement joins TRBV3-1 (or the pseudogene TRBV3-2) to TRBJ2-1, with D uncertain. The V end lost 3 bases, the J end lost 4 bases, and 4 bases lay between the germline ends. Germline-derived CDR1 and CDR2 are LGHDT and YNNKEL (reference sequence). There are 12 residues in the CDR3. The CDR3 coding sequence is TGTGCCAGCAGCCATAAATACAATGAGCAGTTCTTC. Protein: CASSHKYNEQFF.

The V and J genes are TRBV7-8 and TRBJ2-1, with D possibly TRBD1 on 5 matching bases. CDR3 length: 14 residues. V was pared by 5 bases and J by 9 bases, with 17 bases between. Per germline, CDR1 SGHVS and CDR2 FQNEAQ. The CDR3 protein is CASSIPELGAEQFF. CDR3 nucleotides: TGTGCCAGCAGCATACCCGAGTTAGGGGCTGAGCAGTTCTTC.

The chain carries TRBV11-2 and TRBJ2-5; D unresolved. Germline CDR1 reads SGHAT; CDR2 reads FQNNGV. Between the trimmed V and J ends, which lost 5 bases and 0 bases, there was a span of 10 bases. This CDR3 is 14 amino acids long. The CDR3 DNA reads TGTGCCAGCAGCCCAGGTTTCGACCAAGAGACCCAGTACTTC. It translates to CASSPGFDQETQYF. The variable domain in full, completed from reference TRBV11-2 and TRBJ2-5, reads EAGVAQSPRYKIIEKRQSVAFWCNPISGHATLYWYQQILGQGPKLLIQFQNNGVVDDSQLPKDRFSAERLKGVDSTLKIQPAKLEDSAVYLCASSPGFDQETQYFGPGTRLLVL.

The V call is TRBV28, the J call TRBJ1-2; unclear D gene. CDR3 length: 15 amino acids. V was trimmed by 3 bases and J by 5 bases, leaving 16 bases between them. Germline V lookup: CDR1 MDHEN, CDR2 SYDVKM. The CDR3 loop reads CASSFGSAALYGYTF. In DNA, the CDR3 is TGTGCCAGCAGTTTTGGTTCTGCTGCGCTATATGGCTACACCTTC.

The table lists this clone with a count of one. The chain is built from TRBV7-9 and TRBJ1-4; the match to TRBD1 covers 8 bases. J lost 4 bases, V lost 3 bases, and 1 base had no gene match. Looked up from germline, CDR1 is SEHNR and CDR2 is FQNEAQ (reference sequence). The CDR3 spans 14 residues. The chain's CDR3 is CASSFTGGNEKLFF. The CDR3 nucleotides read TGTGCCAGCAGCTTCACAGGGGGTAATGAAAAACTGTTTTTT.

The gene calls are TRBV7-2 and TRBJ2-3; D possibly corresponds to TRBD2 (6 bases). Trimming shortened V by 1 base and J by 1 base, and 9 bases separated the two germline ends. The CDR3 sequence is 15 residues long. Germline CDR1 and CDR2: SGHTA and FQGNSA. CDR3 sequence (DNA): TGTGCCAGCAGCTTAGTGGAGGGAGGCACAGATACGCAGTATTTT. It codes for CASSLVEGGTDTQYF.

The CDR3, as DNA: TGTGCCAGCAGGGACGCCGGGACAGCCTTAGTGGGCTACACCTTC. Translated, it gives CASRDAGTALVGYTF. The rearrangement links TRBV28 to TRBJ1-2; TRBD1 matches at 7 bases. J lost 8 bases, V lost 6 bases, and 15 bases had no gene match. Germline V gene lookup returns CDR1 MDHEN and CDR2 SYDVKM. The CDR3 is 15 residues long.

This clone was found a few times. The gene calls are TRBV4-1 and TRBJ1-2; 9 bases match TRBD1. V lost 2 bases to trimming and J lost 3 bases; unmatched junction nucleotides: 16. This CDR3 is built from 19 residues. In germline, CDR1 is MGHRA, CDR2 YSYEKL. The CDR3 here is CASSQFPRTGVLSYYGYTF. DNA of the CDR3: TGCGCCAGCAGCCAATTCCCCAGGACAGGGGTTTTATCCTACTATGGCTACACCTTC.

V is TRBV5-5 and J is TRBJ2-2, with TRBD2 as a possible D gene (5 bases). V was clipped by 4 bases and J by 3 bases, with 16 bases between them. This CDR3 is 16 amino acids long. Germline V gene sequence: CDR1 SGHKS, CDR2 YYEKEE (reference sequence). The CDR3 coding sequence is TGTGCCAGCAGCGGGAGCACTGCAGTGGACACCGGGGAGCTGTTTTTT. It codes for CASSGSTAVDTGELFF.

The chain combines TRBV5-4 with TRBJ2-3; no clear D. Per the germline V gene, CDR1 is SGHNT and CDR2 is YYREEE (reference sequence). V lost 3 bases and J 1 base, leaving 6 bases between the germline ends. This CDR3 is 13 amino acids long. Here the CDR3 DNA reads TGTGCCAGCAGCTCTCGTGGCACAGATACGCAGTATTTT. This translates into CASSSRGTDTQYF. Variable domain in full (rest from reference TRBV5-4 and TRBJ2-3): ETGVTQSPTHLIKTRGQQVTLRCSSQSGHNTVSWYQQALGQGPQFIFQYYREEENGRGNFPPRFSGLQFPNYSSELNVNALELDDSALYLCASSSRGTDTQYFGPGTRLTVL.

The V gene is TRBV30, the J gene TRBJ1-2; TRBD1 is a possible D gene (5 bases). The CDR3 runs to 13 residues. Looked up from germline, CDR1 is GTSNPN and CDR2 is SVGIG (reference sequence). Deletions cut 3 bases from V and 2 bases from J, with 10 bases between. The CDR3 sequence: CAWSPTENYGYTF. CDR3 sequence (DNA): TGTGCCTGGAGCCCGACAGAGAACTATGGCTACACCTTC.

The sample holds one count of this clone. The V and J genes are TRBV18 and TRBJ1-2, with D perhaps TRBD1 (6 bases). Trimming cost V 0 bases and J 5 bases, with 16 bases left between them. Germline V gene lookup returns CDR1 KGHSH and CDR2 LQKENI. The length of the CDR3 is 16 residues. CDR3 loop: CASSPPRGTVPYGYTF. CDR3 bases: TGTGCCAGCTCACCACCAAGGGGGACGGTCCCTTATGGCTACACCTTC.

The rearrangement links TRBV3-1 (or the pseudogene TRBV3-2) to TRBJ2-1; 8 bases match TRBD2. The V and J ends lost 2 bases and 3 bases, in that order; junction bases with no gene match: 9. Germline V gene data show CDR1 as LGHDT and CDR2 as YNNKEL (reference sequence). This CDR3 comprises 17 residues. The CDR3 coding sequence is TGTGCCAGCAGCCAATATCTAGCGGGCAAAGTCTACAATGAGCAGTTCTTC. This encodes CASSQYLAGKVYNEQFF.

The V call is TRBV3-1 (or the pseudogene TRBV3-2), the J call TRBJ1-1; the D is unclear. Germline CDR1 is LGHDT and CDR2 is YNNKEL (reference sequence). The V gene lost 2 bases and the J gene lost 0 bases, with 19 bases spanning the gap. The CDR3 has 18 amino acids. This CDR3 reads CASSQLGRFSPLNTEAFF. The DNA of the CDR3 is TGTGCCAGCAGCCAACTCGGCAGGTTCTCCCCTTTGAACACTGAAGCTTTCTTT.

The chain couples TRBV6-2 or TRBV6-3 to TRBJ2-1; the D gene is possibly TRBD2 (6 bases). CDR1 is MNHEY and CDR2 is SVGEGT in the germline V gene. This CDR3 is 16 amino acids long. The V end lost 3 bases, the J end lost 5 bases, and 17 bases lay between the germline ends. The CDR3 DNA reads TGTGCCAGCAGTTATCCCTCTCCCGGGAGAAACAATGAGCAGTTCTTC. It yields the protein CASSYPSPGRNNEQFF.

This chain links TRBV24-1 with TRBJ2-1; TRBD1 agrees at 7 bases. V shed 0 bases, J shed 8 bases, and the junction held 3 bases outside the gene matches. The CDR3 covers 14 residues. Germline V gives CDR1 KGHDR, CDR2 SFDVKD. The CDR3 loop reads CATSDLQGVDEQFF. CDR3 sequence (DNA): TGTGCCACCAGTGATTTGCAGGGGGTGGATGAGCAGTTCTTC.

The V and J genes are TRBV28 and TRBJ2-3; 7 bases agree with TRBD1. The CDR3 runs 15 residues. Germline-derived CDR1 and CDR2 are MDHEN and SYDVKM. Trimming at V came to 6 bases and at J to 4 bases, leaving 10 bases not matched to a gene. CDR3 nucleotide sequence: TGTGCCAGCAGGGATAGAGGGGGCTTGGCAGATACGCAGTATTTT. Its translation: CASRDRGGLADTQYF.

The gene calls are TRBV5-4 and TRBJ1-2; TRBD1 aligns across 10 bases. V trimming: 4 bases; J trimming: 7 bases; junction bases outside the gene matches: 10. Looked up from germline, CDR1 is SGHNT and CDR2 is YYREEE (reference sequence). The CDR3 spans 15 residues. Here the CDR3 reads CASSPRTGQGFGYTF. In DNA form, the CDR3 reads TGTGCCAGCAGCCCGAGAACGGGACAGGGGTTTGGCTACACCTTC. Variable domain in full (rest from reference TRBV5-4 and TRBJ1-2): ETGVTQSPTHLIKTRGQQVTLRCSSQSGHNTVSWYQQALGQGPQFIFQYYREEENGRGNFPPRFSGLQFPNYSSELNVNALELDDSALYLCASSPRTGQGFGYTFGSGTRLTVV.

The J gene is TRBJ1-1, the V gene TRBV7-9; D gene ambiguous. The V end lost 3 bases, the J end lost 2 bases, and 7 bases lay between the germline ends. CDR3 length: 13 residues. Looked up from germline, CDR1 is SEHNR and CDR2 is FQNEAQ (reference sequence). The CDR3 DNA sequence: TGTGCCAGCAGCTTGTACACCAACACTGAAGCTTTCTTT. This codes for CASSLYTNTEAFF.

The chain's CDR3 is CASSSTDRGLYEQYF. The CDR3 nucleotides are TGTGCCAGCAGCTCGACGGACAGGGGGCTTTACGAGCAGTACTTC. V is TRBV7-8 and J is TRBJ2-7; 11 bases agree with TRBD1. CDR1 and CDR2 (germline): SGHVS, FQNEAQ. The trim removed 4 bases at V and 4 bases at J, leaving 6 bases unmatched. The CDR3 is 15 residues long.

The chain carries TRBV4-1 and TRBJ2-7; TRBD2 agrees at 7 bases. V lost 4 bases to trimming and J lost 3 bases; unmatched junction nucleotides: 9. This CDR3 has 15 amino acids. Looked up from germline, CDR1 is MGHRA and CDR2 is YSYEKL. The CDR3 DNA reads TGCGCCAGCAGCCGCGGCCCGGGGGAGGGCTACGAGCAGTACTTC. This sequence encodes CASSRGPGEGYEQYF.

The chain links TRBV5-1 to TRBJ2-1; maybe TRBD1 (6 bases). Trimming cost V 7 bases and J 6 bases, with 14 bases left between them. Germline CDR1 is SGHRS and CDR2 is YFSETQ. The CDR3 totals 13 residues. The CDR3 loop is CASGGLLGNEQFF. The DNA for the CDR3 is TGCGCCAGCGGGGGCCTCCTGGGCAATGAGCAGTTCTTC.

The V and J genes are TRBV19 and TRBJ1-2; 7 bases map to TRBD1. V trimming: 1 base; J trimming: 3 bases; junction bases outside the gene matches: 5. Germline-derived CDR1 and CDR2 are LNHDA and SQIVND (reference sequence). This CDR3 contains 15 residues. CDR3 loop: CASSIGGQSYYGYTF. For the CDR3, the DNA is TGTGCCAGTAGTATAGGGGGACAGTCGTACTATGGCTACACCTTC.